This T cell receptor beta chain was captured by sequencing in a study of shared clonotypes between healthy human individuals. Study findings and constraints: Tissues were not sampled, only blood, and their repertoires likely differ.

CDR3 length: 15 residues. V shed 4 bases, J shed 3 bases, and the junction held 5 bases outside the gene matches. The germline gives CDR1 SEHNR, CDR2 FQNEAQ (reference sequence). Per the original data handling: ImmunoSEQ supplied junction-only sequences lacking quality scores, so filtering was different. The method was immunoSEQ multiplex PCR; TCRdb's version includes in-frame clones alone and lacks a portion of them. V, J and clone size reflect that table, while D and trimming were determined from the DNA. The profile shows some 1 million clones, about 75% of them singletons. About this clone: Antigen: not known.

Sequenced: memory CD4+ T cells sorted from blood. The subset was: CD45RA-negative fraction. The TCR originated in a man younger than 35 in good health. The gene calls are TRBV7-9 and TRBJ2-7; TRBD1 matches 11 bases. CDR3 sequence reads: CASSSTGTGGYEQYF. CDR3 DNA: TGTGCCAGCAGCTCAACCGGGACAGGGGGCTACGAGCAGTACTTC.